This TCR beta chain emerged from a study of persistence of HIV-infected CD4 T cells. Study-level information: Suppressive ART had lasted a median of 8 years. Whole-study findings and limits: Degenerate expanded CDR3beta sequences were enriched among CMV- and Gag-responding cells. Compared with CD3/CD28-stimulated cells, CMV- and Gag-responding cells showed lower TCRbeta richness.

Trimming pared 2 bases from V and 10 bases from J, leaving 21 bases between. This CDR3 comprises 15 residues. Comments on this clone: The antigen is not known.

The immunoSEQ assay was version 4, run in survey mode. Method: immunoSEQ multiplex PCR; TCRdb's copy keeps in-frame clones and lacks some. The sample records tens of thousands of clones, around 82% being singletons. Lysates of CMV-infected fibroblasts at around 9.1 ug/mL stimulated these cells. Sorted nonresponding memory CD4+ T cells were CD40L-negative, CD69-negative, CD45RO-high. Undetectable plasma HIV-1 RNA below 50 copies/mL lasted at least 4 years. The sequence was collected from an adult man with HIV who was CMV-seropositive. This rearrangement joins TRBV5-3 to TRBJ1-1; possibly TRBD1 for D (6 bases). TRBV5-3 is treated as an ORF (open reading frame) with a function not yet certain. The sample consisted of CD4+ T cells sorted from PBMCs after roughly 20-hour stimulation, taken from a patient who received antiretroviral therapy. For the CDR3, the DNA is TGTGCCAGAAGCTTTCTTCAGGGGTGGCCAGTAGGAGCTTTCTTT. Translated: CARSFLQGWPVGAFF.